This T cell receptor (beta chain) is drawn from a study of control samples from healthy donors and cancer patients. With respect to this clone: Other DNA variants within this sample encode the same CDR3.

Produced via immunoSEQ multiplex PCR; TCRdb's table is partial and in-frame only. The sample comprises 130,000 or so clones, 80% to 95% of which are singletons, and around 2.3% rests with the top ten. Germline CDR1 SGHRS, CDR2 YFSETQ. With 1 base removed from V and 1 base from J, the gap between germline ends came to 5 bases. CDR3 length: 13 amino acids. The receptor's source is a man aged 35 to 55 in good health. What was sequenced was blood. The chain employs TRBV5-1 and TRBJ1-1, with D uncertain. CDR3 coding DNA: TGCGCCAGCAGCTTGCGCTGGAACACTGAAGCTTTCTTT. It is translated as CASSLRWNTEAFF.